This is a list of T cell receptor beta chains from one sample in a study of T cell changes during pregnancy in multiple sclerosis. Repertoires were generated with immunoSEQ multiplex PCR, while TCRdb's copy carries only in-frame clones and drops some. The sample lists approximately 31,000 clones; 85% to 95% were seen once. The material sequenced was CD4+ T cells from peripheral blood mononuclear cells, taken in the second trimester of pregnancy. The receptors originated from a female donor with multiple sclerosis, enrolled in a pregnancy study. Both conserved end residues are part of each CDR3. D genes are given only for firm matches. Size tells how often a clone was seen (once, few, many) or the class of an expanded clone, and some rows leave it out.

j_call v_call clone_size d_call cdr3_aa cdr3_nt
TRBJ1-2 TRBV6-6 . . CASSIRGGVPYYGYTF TGTGCCAGCAGTATAAGGGGGGGGGTCCCTTACTATGGCTACACCTTC
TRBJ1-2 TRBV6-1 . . CASSDGLYGYTF TGTGCCAGCAGTGATGGACTTTATGGCTACACCTTC
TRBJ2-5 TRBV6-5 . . CASSPSGRTVTQYF TGTGCCAGCAGTCCGTCGGGCCGGACAGTGACCCAGTACTTC
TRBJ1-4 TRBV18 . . CASSPPDGIRVGEKLFF TGTGCCAGCTCACCACCGGACGGGATTCGCGTCGGTGAAAAACTGTTTTTT
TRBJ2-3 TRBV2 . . CASSISGSTDTQYF TGTGCCAGCAGCATTAGCGGAAGCACAGATACGCAGTATTTT
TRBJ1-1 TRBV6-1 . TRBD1 CASMGTATLEAFF TGTGCCAGCATGGGGACAGCAACGCTCGAAGCTTTCTTT
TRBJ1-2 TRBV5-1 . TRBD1 CALISFTRDSTF TGCGCCCTCATCAGCTTCACCCGGGACAGCACCTTC
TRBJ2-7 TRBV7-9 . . CASSPESYGGEQYF TGTGCCAGCAGCCCAGAATCGTACGGGGGCGAGCAGTACTTC
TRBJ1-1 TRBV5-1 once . CASSPRQNTEAFF TGCGCCAGCAGCCCCAGACAGAACACTGAAGCTTTCTTT
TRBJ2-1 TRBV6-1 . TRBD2 CASSELAGSYNEQFF TGTGCCAGCAGTGAACTAGCGGGCTCCTACAATGAGCAGTTCTTC
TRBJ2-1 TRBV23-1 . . CASSLPSDNEQFF TGCGCCAGCAGTCTACCTAGCGACAATGAGCAGTTCTTC